Listed below are T cell receptor beta chains from one sample, sequenced in a study of T cell responses to AZD1222 COVID-19 vaccine. The protocol was immunoSEQ multiplex PCR, while the TCRdb copy is restricted to in-frame clones and leaves out a portion. The repertoire holds roughly 180,000 clones, with approximately 90% as singletons. The specimen comprised peripheral blood, sampled on day 0 of AZD1222 vaccination. The receptors stem from an adult in good health. CDR3s include the opening cysteine and the closing phenylalanine or tryptophan. Fields, in order: CDR3 DNA, CDR3 protein, V gene, D gene, J gene, clone size. The D gene is left open where the match is weak. Only part of the rows carry a size: once, few, many, or a class if the clone is expanded.

TGTGCCAGCTCACCACGGGAATTTAGCTATGGCTACACCTTC | CASSPREFSYGYTF | TRBV18 | . | TRBJ1-2 | .
TGTGCCAGCAGCTCAAAGACTAGCGTTGAGCAGTTCTTC | CASSSKTSVEQFF | TRBV5-6 | TRBD2 | TRBJ2-1 | .
TGTGCCAGCGCCGGTCGTACGCAGTATTTT | CASAGRTQYF | TRBV9 | . | TRBJ2-3 | once
TGTGCCAGCAGCCTAAACGGGCGGAGGGCTTACAATGAGCAGTTCTTC | CASSLNGRRAYNEQFF | TRBV3-1/TRBV3-2 | . | TRBJ2-1 | .
TGTGCCAGCAGTACCGGGACAGGGGTCGGGAATCAGCCCCAGCATTTT | CASSTGTGVGNQPQHF | TRBV6-2/TRBV6-3 | TRBD1 | TRBJ1-5 | .
TGTGCCTGGAGCCGTCGACAGGGGGTTCAGCCCCAGCATTTT | CAWSRRQGVQPQHF | TRBV30 | TRBD1 | TRBJ1-5 | .
TGTGCCAGCAGCGTAGGGACTAGCGGGGGATGGGAGACCCAGTACTTC | CASSVGTSGGWETQYF | TRBV9 | TRBD2 | TRBJ2-5 | .
TGTGCCAGCAGCGGACAGGGATCGGCGTCGTATAGCAATCAGCCCCAGCATTTT | CASSGQGSASYSNQPQHF | TRBV5-6 | TRBD1 | TRBJ1-5 | many
TGTGCCAGCAGCTTAGAACCGGGAACCTATGGCTACACCTTC | CASSLEPGTYGYTF | TRBV11-2 | . | TRBJ1-2 | .
TGTGCCAGCAGCCGGCCCCGGGGCAGGGAGCAGTACTTC | CASSRPRGREQYF | TRBV27 | . | TRBJ2-7 | .
TGTGCCAGCAGCGTAGAGGCAGGTATAGATGAAAAACTGTTTTTT | CASSVEAGIDEKLFF | TRBV9 | . | TRBJ1-4 | .
TGTGCCAGCAGCCAACGGACTAGCGGGTCTGAGACCCAGTACTTC | CASSQRTSGSETQYF | TRBV3-1/TRBV3-2 | TRBD2 | TRBJ2-5 | .
TGTGCCAGCAGCCCGAAGGGACGGAACACTGAAGCTTTCTTT | CASSPKGRNTEAFF | TRBV3-1/TRBV3-2 | . | TRBJ1-1 | .
TGTGCCAGCAGCCCCGACCCGGGAGGCGAGCAGTACTTC | CASSPDPGGEQYF | TRBV3-1/TRBV3-2 | TRBD2 | TRBJ2-7 | .
TGTGCCAGCTCTCACGATCTAGCGGCCTGGGATGAGCAGTTCTTC | CASSHDLAAWDEQFF | TRBV18 | TRBD2 | TRBJ2-1 | .
TGTGCCACTGCAGCTCCGGGGACGAGGGGTCAGCCCCAGCATTTT | CATAAPGTRGQPQHF | TRBV6-5 | . | TRBJ1-5 | .
TGTGCCAGCGGCCCACAGGGAAGCGGCACTGAAGCTTTCTTT | CASGPQGSGTEAFF | TRBV25-1 | . | TRBJ1-1 | .
TGTGCCAGCAGCCCCTCTAGCGGGCTGGGGGGAAACATTCAGTACTTC | CASSPSSGLGGNIQYF | TRBV7-2 | TRBD2 | TRBJ2-4 | few
TGTGCCAGCAGCCAAGATGGCCGGCGGGGGCTGCCGCTTACTGAAGCTTTCTTT | CASSQDGRRGLPLTEAFF | TRBV4-2 | . | TRBJ1-1 | once
TGTGCCACCTTCTTACATGGGGGCCCTATATACGAGCAGTACTTC | CATFLHGGPIYEQYF | TRBV24-1 | . | TRBJ2-7 | once
TGTGCCAGCAGCCCGCTGCGGGAAAAACTGTTTTTT | CASSPLREKLFF | TRBV5-4 | . | TRBJ1-4 | .
TGCGCCAGCAGCCAAGATCGGGTGAGCTATGGCTACACCTTC | CASSQDRVSYGYTF | TRBV4-3 | . | TRBJ1-2 | .
TGTGCCAGCAGGCCGGGACCAAACACAGATACGCAGTATTTT | CASRPGPNTDTQYF | TRBV6-5 | . | TRBJ2-3 | .
TGTGCCAGCAGCGCACGCCGGGACAGCCCCTACGAGCAGTACTTC | CASSARRDSPYEQYF | TRBV7-2 | TRBD1 | TRBJ2-7 | .
TGTGCCAGCAGTTCTTCCGGGACGGACAACACTGAAGCTTTCTTT | CASSSSGTDNTEAFF | TRBV6-5 | . | TRBJ1-1 | once
TGCGCCAGCAGCTTCCCCCCTAGCGGGAGACAAGAGACCCAGTACTTC | CASSFPPSGRQETQYF | TRBV5-1 | TRBD2 | TRBJ2-5 | .
TGTGCCAGCAGTTACTCGATGGGCCCAAACACCTACGAGCAGTACTTC | CASSYSMGPNTYEQYF | TRBV6-5 | . | TRBJ2-7 | .
TGTGCCAGCAGCACGGGACTAGCCTACAATGAGCAGTTCTTC | CASSTGLAYNEQFF | TRBV7-3 | TRBD2 | TRBJ2-1 | .
TGTGCCACCAGTGGGAGTGGGGCGGGGGGAAGCTCCTACAATGAGCAGTTCTTC | CATSGSGAGGSSYNEQFF | TRBV24-1 | TRBD2 | TRBJ2-1 | .
TGTGCTAGTGGTTTGGGTGGGCGAGGCAATGAGCAGTTCTTC | CASGLGGRGNEQFF | TRBV12-5 | . | TRBJ2-1 | .
TGTGCCAGTCGAGGGGGCCCCGGGGAGACCCAGTACTTC | CASRGGPGETQYF | TRBV18 | TRBD1 | TRBJ2-5 | .
TGTGCCAGTAAGGAATCAGGGGATCAGCCCCAGCATTTT | CASKESGDQPQHF | TRBV19 | . | TRBJ1-5 | .
TGCGCCAGCAGCCCCTACCGGGACAGGTACAGTGAGGGCTATGGCTACACCTTC | CASSPYRDRYSEGYGYTF | TRBV4-3 | TRBD1 | TRBJ1-2 | .
. | CATYACPHQPQHF | TRBV9 | . | TRBJ1-5 | .
TGTGCCAGCAGCCAAGAACCCCTCCTATACACTGAAGCTTTCTTT | CASSQEPLLYTEAFF | TRBV4-2 | . | TRBJ1-1 | .
TGTGCCAGCAGTCCTACTAGGGTCAACACAGATACGCAGTATTTT | CASSPTRVNTDTQYF | TRBV6-5 | . | TRBJ2-3 | once
TGTGCCAGCAGCTACATAGCGGGGGGGGCGGAGACCGGGGAGCTGTTTTTT | CASSYIAGGAETGELFF | TRBV27 | TRBD2 | TRBJ2-2 | .
TGTGCCAGCAGCACGACAGGGTTCTACGAGCAGTACTTC | CASSTTGFYEQYF | TRBV14 | TRBD1 | TRBJ2-7 | once
TGTGCCAGCAGCTTTTGGGGTGGCACCGGGGAGCTGTTTTTT | CASSFWGGTGELFF | TRBV5-6 | . | TRBJ2-2 | .
TGTGCCAGCAGCTTAAGGGACAGGGGAGAACCTTATGGCTACACCTTC | CASSLRDRGEPYGYTF | TRBV11-1 | TRBD1 | TRBJ1-2 | .
TGCGCCAGCAGTCAAAAGACGGGACATGCCACGGGGCTATACGAGCAGTACTTC | CASSQKTGHATGLYEQYF | TRBV23-1 | . | TRBJ2-7 | .
TGTGCCAGCAGTCCCGGGACTGGAACAGATACGCAGTATTTT | CASSPGTGTDTQYF | TRBV6-5 | . | TRBJ2-3 | .
TGTGCCAGCAGTTTATCGACCCCCGGACAGGGTGCCTACGAGCAGTACTTC | CASSLSTPGQGAYEQYF | TRBV27 | TRBD1 | TRBJ2-7 | .
TGTGCCAGCAGCTCCCGGGACAGCTCCCGCCACGAGCAGTACTTC | CASSSRDSSRHEQYF | TRBV7-9 | TRBD1 | TRBJ2-7 | .